Listed here is a single TCR beta chain. Different DNA sequences within this sample yield the same CDR3. The sample is drawn from a study of T cell responses to AZD1222 COVID-19 vaccine. The CDR3 covers 13 residues. V lost 1 base and J lost 0, with 3 bases in between. Per the germline V gene, CDR1 is SGHDT and CDR2 is YYEEEE. Here immunoSEQ multiplex PCR was the method, and the copy in TCRdb shows in-frame clones only, minus some. The table includes roughly 99,000 clones, under 95% detected once. Here the sequenced sample was peripheral blood, taken 28 days after the second AZD1222 dose. J is TRBJ2-3 and V is TRBV5-6; D ambiguous. The TCR comes from an adult who received the AZD1222 COVID-19 vaccine. The CDR3 region is CASSLTSTDTQYF. In nucleotides, the CDR3 is TGTGCCAGCAGCTTGACTAGCACAGATACGCAGTATTTT.